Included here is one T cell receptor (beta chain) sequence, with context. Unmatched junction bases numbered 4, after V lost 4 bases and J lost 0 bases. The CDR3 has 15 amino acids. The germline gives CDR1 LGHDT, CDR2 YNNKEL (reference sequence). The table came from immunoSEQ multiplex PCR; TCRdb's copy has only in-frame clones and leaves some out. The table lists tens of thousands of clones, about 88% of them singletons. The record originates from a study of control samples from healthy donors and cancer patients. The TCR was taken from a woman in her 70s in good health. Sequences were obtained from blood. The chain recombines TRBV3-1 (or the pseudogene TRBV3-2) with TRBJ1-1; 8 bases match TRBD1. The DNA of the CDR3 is TGTGCCAGCAGCCGGACAGGGACCATGAACACTGAAGCTTTCTTT. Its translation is CASSRTGTMNTEAFF.